The following is a T cell receptor (beta chain) sequence with its context. Its antigen is not identified. CD45RO negativity and positive selection for CCR7 defined naive CD8 cells, a population that excluded terminally differentiated effector memory CD45RA+ cells. These data originate in a study of shared clonotypes between healthy human individuals. Study outcomes and limitations: Clonotypes which were not shared had lower generation probabilities than clonotypes that all four donors shared. Large depth notwithstanding, sorted-subset sequencing proved incomplete by rarefaction.

Each subset's genomic DNA was shared equally among a number of immunoSEQ plates. Using immunoSEQ multiplex PCR, the repertoire was profiled, and TCRdb retains in-frame clones only, with some absent. This sample yields about 2.2 million clones, of which 93% are seen a single time; about 1.7% belongs to the top ten. This CDR3 is built from 13 residues. Trimming stripped 1 base from V and 3 bases from J, with 7 bases between. The germline V gene encodes CDR1 SGHNT and CDR2 YYREEE (reference sequence). This sequence originates from a man in his late teens or twenties in good health. Some clones in this sample may be carry-over from other donors' samples. The sequencing sample was made of naive CD8+ T cells from PBMCs. The V call is TRBV5-4, the J call TRBJ2-5; D might be TRBD1 (6 bases). The CDR3 coding sequence is TGTGCCAGCAGCTTGTGGACAGAAGAGACCCAGTACTTC. Amino acids: CASSLWTEETQYF.